This T cell receptor beta chain is drawn from a study of cytomegalovirus exposure and HLA in healthy donors. Per germline, CDR1 MRHNA and CDR2 SNTAGT. The CDR3 is 15 residues long. J was trimmed by 4 bases and V by 6 bases; bases with no gene match: 5. The donors (healthy individuals) were bone marrow donors. Notes on this clone: Its antigen is undetermined.

The PCR ran on 60 Vbeta and 13 Jbeta primers. The method was immunoSEQ multiplex PCR; TCRdb's version includes in-frame clones alone and lacks a portion of them. The sample holds around 95,000 clones, about 75% seen once. Study findings and constraints: In all likelihood, a cluster of highly shared sequence variants was a sequencing artifact. According to an earlier analysis, most TCR beta V segments yielded productive rearrangements about 87% or about 30% of the time.

The V and J genes are TRBV6-4 and TRBJ2-3; the match to TRBD2 covers 12 bases. The specimen sequenced was PBMCs. This sequence was found in a man aged 30 to 39 in good health and CMV-seropositive. This CDR3 is CASRLTSGGADTQYF. In DNA form, the CDR3 reads TGTGCCAGCAGGCTGACTAGCGGGGGAGCAGATACGCAGTATTTT.